The present TCR beta chain was sequenced within a study of T-cell memory formation after mild COVID-19. General study points: Chiefly within CM and EM were the contracting CD4+ clones; CD8+ ones were within EMRA. Within pre-infection memory, some responding clones were found, suggesting cross-reactive memory joined. A balance of CD4 and CD8 characterized clones contracting day 15 to 85, whereas later expanders leaned CD4+.

TCRdb re-called the 5' RACE reads with MiXCR, one entry per CDR3 protein. The sample holds 350,000 to 500,000 distinct CDR3 sequences, approximately 18% seen once. Germline V gene data show CDR1 as MNHEY and CDR2 as SVGAGI. V gave up 6 bases and J gave up 1 base; unmatched junction bases: 4. This CDR3 contains 15 residues. This clonotype was observed a few times. As yet, its antigen is unknown. V and J are TRBV6-5 and TRBJ2-3, with 10 bases identical to TRBD2. This clonotype originated in a man aged 18 to 30 who had mild COVID-19 (a few samples of this study predate the infection). Cell type and time point are not known. The sequenced sample consisted of PBMCs or a T cell subset sorted from them (not recorded which). The CDR3 DNA reads TGTGCCAGCAGCCTAGCGGGGGCCCGCACAGATACGCAGTATTTT. Translating it yields CASSLAGARTDTQYF.